These 12 T cell receptor beta chains were all obtained from the same sample, sequenced in a study of CD8 T cells in Susac syndrome (dated by TCRdb to between 2019 and 2020). Receptors were amplified or captured by the immunoSEQ multiplex PCR assay. RNA was extracted using the RNeasy kit, and roughly 0.45 to 1 microgram was reverse transcribed with random hexamers. TCRdb reran the public reads through fastp at Q25 and MiXCR, keeping productive beta chains. A single entry per CDR3 protein holds the most common genes and DNA from its merged rows. The sample profile shows 78,000 or so distinct CDR3 sequences; approximately 94% of them were found once. Of the sample, around 0.4% is held by the ten largest clones. Sequencing was done on a sample of CD8+ T cells from PBMCs. These receptors all stem from a human donor with multiple sclerosis.

CDR3 in amino acids: CASSQERGGSNEQFF. Here the CDR3 DNA reads TGTGCCAGCAGCCAAGAGAGGGGGGGCTCCAATGAGCAGTTCTTC. The chain recombines TRBV3-1 with TRBJ2-1, with D possibly TRBD2 on 7 matching bases. CDR1 LGHDT and CDR2 YNNKEL come from the germline V gene (reference sequence). The ends were cut back, 0 bases at V and 6 bases at J, with 12 bases in the middle. This CDR3 is built from 15 residues.

This clonotype was counted a single time. The V gene is TRBV27, the J gene TRBJ2-7; D not certain. Trimming removed 2 bases from V and 3 bases from J, with 8 bases in between. Germline V gene lookup returns CDR1 MNHEY and CDR2 SMNVEV (reference sequence). The CDR3 length is 13 residues. CDR3 coding DNA: TGTGCCAGCAGTTTAATTTTGGGCTACGAGCAGTACTTC. Amino acids: CASSLILGYEQYF.

In its sample, this clonotype was seen a few times. The V call is TRBV12-3 or TRBV12-4, the J call TRBJ2-7, with D tentatively TRBD1 or TRBD2 (6 bases each). The CDR3 length is 13 residues. The germline V and J ends were trimmed by 6 bases and 7 bases, with 16 bases remaining between them. In nucleotides, the CDR3 is TGTGCCAGCAGCCGCGGGACATCGGGGGAGCAGTACTTC. Translating it yields CASSRGTSGEQYF.

V gene TRBV13 combines with J gene TRBJ1-2; a weak D match, TRBD1 (6 bases). CDR1 is PRHDT and CDR2 is FYEKMQ in the germline V gene (reference sequence). The CDR3 extends over 14 amino acids. Trimming took off 0 bases at V and 5 bases at J, with 10 bases between the two ends. In DNA, the CDR3 is TGTGCCAGCAGCTTAGGTACAGGGCGTTATGGCTACACCTTC. Its translation: CASSLGTGRYGYTF.

The chain uses TRBV7-2 and TRBJ2-1; unclear D gene. Germline-derived CDR1 and CDR2 are SGHTA and FQGNSA. The CDR3 is made up of 13 amino acids. The V end lost 5 bases, the J end lost 6 bases, and 11 bases lay between the germline ends. This CDR3 reads CASSPRLVNEQFF. DNA for the CDR3: TGTGCCAGCAGCCCGAGGCTTGTCAATGAGCAGTTCTTC. The whole variable domain, filled in from reference TRBV7-2 and TRBJ2-1, reads GAGVSQSPSNKVTEKGKDVELRCDPISGHTALYWYRQSLGQGLEFLIYFQGNSAPDKSGLPSDRFSAERTGGSVSTLTIQRTQQEDSAVYLCASSPRLVNEQFFGPGTRLTVL.

CDR3 sequence reads: CASSYTGQGTEQYF. The CDR3 DNA follows: TGTGCCAGCAGTTACACCGGACAGGGAACCGAGCAGTACTTC. The rearrangement links TRBV6-2 or TRBV6-3 to TRBJ2-7; 8 bases match TRBD1. The CDR3 is 14 residues long. V lost 2 bases to trimming and J lost 6 bases; unmatched junction nucleotides: 6. Germline loops: CDR1 MNHEY, CDR2 SVGEGT.

The genes are TRBV9 and TRBJ2-5; D could derive from TRBD1 or TRBD2 (5 bases each). The germline V gene encodes CDR1 SGDLS and CDR2 YYNGEE. The CDR3 contains 17 residues. The V end lost 3 bases, the J end lost 4 bases, and 22 bases lay between the germline ends. The DNA of the CDR3 is TGTGCCAGCAGCGACCCTTTAGTGGGGGAATTAGGAGAGACCCAGTACTTC. Translating gives CASSDPLVGELGETQYF.

The chain joins TRBV7-2 to TRBJ2-2; no definite D call. The V end lost 5 bases, the J end lost 5 bases, and 12 bases lay between the germline ends. This CDR3 has 14 amino acids. The germline gives CDR1 SGHTA, CDR2 FQGNSA. The CDR3 DNA reads as TGTGCCAGCAGCCCCGGACCGGCTACCGGGGAGCTGTTTTTT. This translates into CASSPGPATGELFF.

V gene TRBV3-1 combines with J gene TRBJ2-7; D possibly corresponds to TRBD1 (6 bases). This CDR3 region has 18 residues. Trimming pared 0 bases from V and 2 bases from J, leaving 20 bases between. The germline V gene encodes CDR1 LGHDT and CDR2 YNNKEL (reference sequence). The CDR3: CASSQDDGHRDVAYEQYF. The CDR3 region has the DNA TGTGCCAGCAGCCAAGATGATGGCCACAGGGATGTCGCCTACGAGCAGTACTTC.

This chain joins TRBV27 and TRBJ2-7; TRBD1 matches at 11 bases. V trimming: 3 bases; J trimming: 5 bases; junction bases outside the gene matches: 3. Germline CDR1 and CDR2: MNHEY and SMNVEV (reference sequence). CDR3 size: 14 residues. The CDR3 region has the DNA TGTGCCAGCAGTTTCCGGGACAGGGGGGACGAGCAGTACTTC. It yields the protein CASSFRDRGDEQYF.

This chain links TRBV9 with TRBJ1-4; the D is unclear. The germline CDR1 and CDR2 sequences are SGDLS and YYNGEE. Trimming removed 4 bases from V and 2 bases from J, with 12 bases in between. The CDR3 is made up of 15 amino acids. CDR3 DNA: TGTGCCAGCAGCTCTAGCGGGGTGACTAATGAAAAACTGTTTTTT. It codes for CASSSSGVTNEKLFF.

This clonotype appeared once. The rearrangement joins TRBV20-1 to TRBJ1-6; 7 nucleotides line up with TRBD1. The CDR3 has 16 residues. Losses at the gene ends were 1 base for V and 0 bases for J; bases not matched to a gene: 3. Germline-derived CDR1 and CDR2 are DFQATT and SNEGSKA (reference sequence). The CDR3 DNA follows: TGCAGTGCTAGAGTACAGGGGCTCTCCTATAATTCACCCCTCCACTTT. Amino acid sequence: CSARVQGLSYNSPLHF.